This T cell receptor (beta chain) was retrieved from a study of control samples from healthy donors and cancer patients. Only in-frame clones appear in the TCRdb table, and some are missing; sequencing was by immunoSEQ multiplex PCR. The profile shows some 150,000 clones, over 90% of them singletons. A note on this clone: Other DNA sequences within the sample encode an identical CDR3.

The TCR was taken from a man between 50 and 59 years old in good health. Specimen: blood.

This CDR3 reads CASSHSYEQYF. CDR3 sequence (DNA): TGTGCCAGCAGCCATTCTTACGAGCAGTACTTC. The gene calls are TRBV3-1 (or the pseudogene TRBV3-2) and TRBJ2-7, with D unclear. Looked up from germline, CDR1 is LGHDT and CDR2 is YNNKEL (reference sequence). There are 11 residues in the CDR3. V lost 3 bases, J lost 4 bases, and 4 bases lay in between.